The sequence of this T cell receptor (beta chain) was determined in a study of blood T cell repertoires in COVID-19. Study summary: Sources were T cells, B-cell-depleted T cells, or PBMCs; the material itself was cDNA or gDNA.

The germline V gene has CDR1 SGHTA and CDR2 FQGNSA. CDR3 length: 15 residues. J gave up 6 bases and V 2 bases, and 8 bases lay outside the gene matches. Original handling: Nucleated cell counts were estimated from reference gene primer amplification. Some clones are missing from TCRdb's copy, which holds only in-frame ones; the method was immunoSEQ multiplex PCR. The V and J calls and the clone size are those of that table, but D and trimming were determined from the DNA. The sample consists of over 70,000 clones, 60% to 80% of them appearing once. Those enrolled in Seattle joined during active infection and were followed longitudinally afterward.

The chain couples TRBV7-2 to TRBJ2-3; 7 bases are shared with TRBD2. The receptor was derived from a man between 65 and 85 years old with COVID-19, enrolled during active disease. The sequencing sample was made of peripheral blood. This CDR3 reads CASSLTSGAMDTQYF. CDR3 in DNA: TGTGCCAGCAGCTTAACGAGCGGGGCTATGGATACGCAGTATTTT.